This T cell receptor beta chain was captured by sequencing in a study of T cell repertoires in cytomegalovirus infection. The study, taken as a whole, reports: The response measured ex vivo was dominated by TCR beta clonotypes (HLA-C-restricted and CMV-specific).

This CDR3 spans 15 amino acids. The J segment lost 4 bases and the V segment lost 6 bases, leaving 8 bases of the junction unmatched. Germline assignment: CDR1 SGHDT and CDR2 YYEEEE. MiXCR, applied by TCRdb to the reads, yields one record per CDR3 protein. Seen here are fewer than 1,000,000 distinct CDR3 sequences, less than 35% observed once, and the top ten hold more than 13%. In the case of this clonotype: What it binds is not known.

The chain links TRBV5-6 to TRBJ2-2, with TRBD1 matching 8 bases. This TCR was sampled from a human donor in good health (CMV status not recorded). Some clones in this sample may be carry-over from other donors' samples. The sample was cultured CD8+ T cells from PBMCs, taken from culture after CMV antigen stimulation. Here the CDR3 reads CASTAGQGVTGELFF. The CDR3 region has the DNA TGTGCCAGCACCGCCGGACAGGGTGTCACCGGGGAGCTGTTTTTT.